The next 24 T cell receptor beta chains were all read from a single sample in a study of low-dose radiotherapy and immunotherapy resistance in tumors. Alpha- and beta-chain coverage of first-strand cDNA came from TRAV- and TRBV-specific primers. TCR amplification used 15 to 20 PCR cycles, a constant-region primer and a V-primer adapter. Via MiXCR, TCRdb re-called the reads, giving one row per CDR3 protein. The profile covers tens of thousands of distinct CDR3 sequences, with about 20% appearing a single time and roughly 13% taken by the ten largest. Noted time point: after trial treatment. Treatment: LDRT plus nivolumab, ipilimumab, low-dose cyclophosphamide and aspirin (RACIN trial). Sequencing used PBMCs, obtained after low-dose radiotherapy plus immunotherapy. These receptors all come from a female donor with ovarian cancer.

At least ten counts were recorded for this clonotype. The chain uses TRBV27 and TRBJ2-1; 10 bases agree with TRBD1. Germline CDR1 MNHEY, CDR2 SMNVEV (reference sequence). The CDR3 is made up of 14 amino acids. V dropped 6 bases and J dropped 6; count of bases not matched to a gene: 5. This CDR3 reads CASRPGQGSNEQFF. The CDR3 coding sequence is TGTGCCAGCAGGCCGGGACAGGGGAGCAATGAGCAGTTCTTC.

This clonotype was detected many times. The V call is TRBV6-2 or TRBV6-3, the J call TRBJ2-3; maybe TRBD1 (6 bases). Germline-derived CDR1 and CDR2 are MNHEY and SVGEGT. V gave up 6 bases and J gave up 2 bases, with 18 bases separating them. The CDR3 loop spans 16 amino acids. The CDR3 loop is CASSRGGRGTTDTQYF. The CDR3, as DNA: TGTGCCAGCAGCCGAGGGGGTAGAGGGACCACAGATACGCAGTATTTT.

By sample fraction, this clonotype is medium-sized. This chain uses TRBV28 with TRBJ1-6; possible D gene TRBD1, 5 bases. The CDR3 sequence is 14 residues long. CDR1 and CDR2 from the germline V gene are MDHEN and SYDVKM. V was pared by 3 bases and J by 9 bases, with 12 bases between. The CDR3 coding sequence is TGTGCCAGCAGTTTGGCGGGGCTTGGTTCACCCCTCCACTTT. Translation gives CASSLAGLGSPLHF.

The sample holds a few counts of this clonotype. The rearrangement joins TRBV30 to TRBJ1-1; TRBD1 is a possible D gene (5 bases). Germline CDR1 and CDR2: GTSNPN and SVGIG (reference sequence). The CDR3 extends over 15 amino acids. Trimming pared 0 bases from V and 5 bases from J, leaving 16 bases between. As DNA, the CDR3 is TGTGCCTGGAGTGTACGAGGGGCGCAAAGGACTGAAGCTTTCTTT. Encoded protein: CAWSVRGAQRTEAFF.

There are many counts of this clonotype. The chain carries TRBV5-5 and TRBJ2-3; 8 nucleotides match TRBD2. Losses at the gene ends were 1 base for V and 2 bases for J; bases not matched to a gene: 6. The germline V gene encodes CDR1 SGHKS and CDR2 YYEKEE (reference sequence). The length of the CDR3 is 16 residues. The chain's CDR3 is CASSLRLAGPTDTQYF. CDR3 sequence (DNA): TGTGCCAGCAGCTTGAGGCTAGCGGGTCCCACAGATACGCAGTATTTT.

Concerning this clonotype: Given a much more abundant clone one base away, this may be a read error. V gene TRBV6-5 combines with J gene TRBJ2-1; TRBD2 matches 9 bases. CDR1 and CDR2 from the germline V gene are MNHEY and SVGAGI. J was trimmed by 3 bases and V by 2 bases; bases with no gene match: 2. The CDR3 consists of 15 residues. CDR3 region: CASSYRRGGYNEQFF. The CDR3 coding sequence is TGTGCCAGCAGTTACAGGCGGGGGGGCTACAATGAGCAGTTCTTC.

This clonotype occurred many times. The gene calls are TRBV4-1 and TRBJ1-5; D might be TRBD1 (5 bases). Germline V gene data show CDR1 as MGHRA and CDR2 as YSYEKL. The CDR3 length is 14 residues. Trimming left V 4 bases short and J 4 bases short, with 11 bases between. This CDR3 reads CASSLGTGNQPQHF. The DNA for the CDR3 is TGCGCCAGCAGCCTAGGGACGGGAAATCAGCCCCAGCATTTT.

This clonotype has a count of ten or more. The CDR3 loop is CSVDSGTSYNEQFF. CDR3 in DNA: TGCAGCGTGGACTCCGGCACCTCCTACAATGAGCAGTTCTTC. The J gene is TRBJ2-1, the V gene TRBV29-1; D might be TRBD2 (5 bases). V shed 6 bases and J shed 0 bases, with 12 bases lying between them. The CDR3 totals 14 residues. Germline CDR1 and CDR2: SQVTM and ANQGSEA.

This clonotype was counted ten times or more. The rearrangement uses TRBV10-3 and TRBJ1-1; no firm D call. V was shortened by 3 bases and J by 1 base, with 6 bases between the two germline ends. Germline V gives CDR1 ENHRY, CDR2 SYGVKD. The CDR3 extends over 13 amino acids. The CDR3 reads CAISDGPNTEAFF. The CDR3 nucleotides are TGTGCCATCAGTGACGGGCCGAACACTGAAGCTTTCTTT.

For this clonotype: A far bigger clonotype differs at one base, so this is likely a read error. This sequence joins TRBV5-8 and TRBJ2-2; D not certain. The ends were cut back, 0 bases at V and 4 bases at J, with 7 bases in the middle. The CDR3 spans 14 residues. CDR1 SGHTS and CDR2 YDEGEE come from the germline V gene. CDR3 in amino acids: CASSLVTVTGELFF. The DNA of the CDR3 is TGTGCCAGCAGCTTGGTCACGGTCACCGGGGAGCTGTTTTTT.

This clonotype was recorded many times. This sequence joins TRBV5-1 and TRBJ1-4; the D gene is possibly TRBD1 (5 bases). Germline assignment: CDR1 SGHRS and CDR2 YFSETQ. The CDR3 is made up of 14 amino acids. Trimming removed 4 bases at V and 8 bases at J, with 15 bases between. This CDR3 is CASSTDGQREKLFF. CDR3 DNA sequence: TGCGCCAGCAGCACGGATGGACAAAGGGAAAAACTGTTTTTT.

This clonotype showed up just a few times. The genes are TRBV5-1 and TRBJ1-4; D may be TRBD1 (6 bases). The germline V gene encodes CDR1 SGHRS and CDR2 YFSETQ. The CDR3 covers 15 residues. Trimming pared 5 bases from V and 5 bases from J, leaving 16 bases between. The CDR3 sequence is CASRLTGTRNEKLFF. CDR3 bases: TGCGCCAGCAGGCTGACAGGAACTCGCAATGAAAAACTGTTTTTT.

This clonotype was seen at least ten times. V gene TRBV5-1 combines with J gene TRBJ2-7, with TRBD1 as a possible D gene (6 bases). Trimming pared 4 bases from V and 3 bases from J, leaving 14 bases between. The CDR3 runs to 14 residues. Germline V gives CDR1 SGHRS, CDR2 YFSETQ. The CDR3 protein is CASSHQGSHYEQYF. The CDR3 DNA sequence: TGCGCCAGCAGCCATCAGGGGTCCCACTACGAGCAGTACTTC.

With regard to this clonotype: This is likely an artifact of a read error, given a far larger clone one base away. J is TRBJ1-6 and V is TRBV13, with TRBD1 as a possible D gene (5 bases). This CDR3 is built from 14 residues. In germline, CDR1 is PRHDT, CDR2 FYEKMQ (reference sequence). Deletions cut 6 bases from V and 9 bases from J, with 15 bases between. The CDR3 nucleotides read TGTGCCAGCAGTGTTGGGGGAAGAGGTTCACCCCTCCACTTT. This translates into CASSVGGRGSPLHF. The variable domain in full, completed from reference TRBV13 and TRBJ1-6, reads AAGVIQSPRHLIKEKRETATLKCYPIPRHDTVYWYQQGPGQDPQFLISFYEKMQSDKGSIPDRFSAQQFSDYHSELNMSSLELGDSALYFCASSVGGRGSPLHFGNGTRLTVT.

This clonotype was observed at least ten times. The chain carries TRBV19 and TRBJ2-3; D perhaps matches TRBD2 (6 bases). Germline values: CDR1 LNHDA, CDR2 SQIVND (reference sequence). CDR3 length: 15 amino acids. Trimming cost V 7 bases and J 0 bases, with 14 bases left between them. The CDR3 here is CASTSRGASTDTQYF. In DNA, the CDR3 is TGTGCCAGTACTTCCCGCGGGGCCAGCACAGATACGCAGTATTTT.

This clonotype was counted a few times. The chain links TRBV6-6 to TRBJ2-4; 7 nucleotides align to TRBD1. Germline CDR1 and CDR2: MNHNY and SVGAGI (reference sequence). The CDR3 contains 13 residues. The J segment lost 11 bases and the V segment lost 5 bases, leaving 9 bases of the junction unmatched. The CDR3 region is CASSNTRQGLQYF. CDR3 bases: TGTGCCAGCAGTAACACCCGACAGGGTCTTCAGTACTTC.

The chain joins TRBV5-1 to TRBJ2-2, with 9 bases aligning to TRBD1. In germline, CDR1 is SGHRS, CDR2 YFSETQ. The CDR3 extends over 16 amino acids. V gave up 4 bases and J gave up 1 base; unmatched junction bases: 5. The CDR3 region is CASSQWTGVNTGELFF. In nucleotides, the CDR3 is TGCGCCAGCAGCCAATGGACAGGGGTGAACACCGGGGAGCTGTTTTTT.

This clonotype was counted at least ten times. This rearrangement joins TRBV7-2 to TRBJ2-1, with 8 nucleotides matching TRBD2. Germline-derived CDR1 and CDR2 are SGHTA and FQGNSA. The junction had 6 bases not matched to a gene; V was cut back by 2 bases and J by 6 bases. The CDR3 has 15 residues. The CDR3, as DNA: TGTGCCAGCAGCTTACTGGGACTAGGAGCCAATGAGCAGTTCTTC. Translation: CASSLLGLGANEQFF.

This chain joins TRBV5-1 and TRBJ2-3, with 12 bases fitting TRBD2. Germline V CDR1 and CDR2: SGHRS, YFSETQ. The V segment lost 4 bases and the J segment 2 bases; nucleotides outside the gene matches: 2. The CDR3 is 15 residues long. The chain's CDR3 is CASSRTSGATDTQYF. The CDR3 nucleotides are TGCGCCAGCAGCCGGACTAGCGGGGCCACAGATACGCAGTATTTT.

This clonotype was recorded at least ten times. The V gene is TRBV12-3 or TRBV12-4, the J gene TRBJ2-7; the D gene could be TRBD1 or TRBD2 (5 bases each). This CDR3 has 13 residues. V was pared by 2 bases and J by 6 bases, with 11 bases between. The CDR3 is CASSLFEGPEQYF. The CDR3 DNA reads TGTGCCAGCAGTTTATTTGAGGGGCCCGAGCAGTACTTC.

This clonotype was seen many times. This rearrangement joins TRBV20-1 to TRBJ1-3; D is ambiguous. The V gene lost 2 bases and the J gene lost 2 bases, with 16 bases spanning the gap. This CDR3 contains 16 residues. Germline V gene data show CDR1 as DFQATT and CDR2 as SNEGSKA (reference sequence). CDR3 bases: TGCAGTGCTAGATTGGAGGAGACATCTACTGGAAACACCATATATTTT. This translates into CSARLEETSTGNTIYF.

This clonotype occurred many times. V and J are TRBV7-8 and TRBJ1-3; D remains ambiguous. The CDR3 is made up of 16 amino acids. V lost 1 base, J lost 1 base, and 11 bases lay in between. The V gene's germline CDR1 is SGHVS and CDR2 FQNEAQ. The CDR3 protein is CASSLGGGRSGNTIYF. Here the CDR3 DNA reads TGTGCCAGCAGCTTAGGTGGCGGGCGGTCTGGAAACACCATATATTTT.

Ten or more counts support this clonotype. The gene calls are TRBV25-1 and TRBJ1-1; unclear D gene. Trimming pared 3 bases from V and 5 bases from J, leaving 7 bases between. The V gene's germline CDR1 is MGHDK and CDR2 SYGVNS. This CDR3 comprises 12 residues. The CDR3 spells CASSDPETEAFF. CDR3 in DNA: TGTGCCAGCAGTGACCCAGAGACTGAAGCTTTCTTT. The whole variable domain, remainder taken from reference TRBV25-1 and TRBJ1-1, is EADIYQTPRYLVIGTGKKITLECSQTMGHDKMYWYQQDPGMELHLIHYSYGVNSTEKGDLSSESTVSRIRTEHFPLTLESARPSHTSQYLCASSDPETEAFFGQGTRLTVV.

This clonotype has at least ten counts. V usage is TRBV27 and J usage is TRBJ1-5; maybe TRBD1 (6 bases). This CDR3 is 17 amino acids long. From germline, CDR1 is MNHEY and CDR2 SMNVEV (reference sequence). Trimming pared 5 bases from V and 0 bases from J, leaving 17 bases between. The CDR3 reads CASSRSSGALSNQPQHF. The CDR3 DNA is TGTGCCAGCAGTCGTTCCTCGGGGGCGCTTAGCAATCAGCCCCAGCATTTT.